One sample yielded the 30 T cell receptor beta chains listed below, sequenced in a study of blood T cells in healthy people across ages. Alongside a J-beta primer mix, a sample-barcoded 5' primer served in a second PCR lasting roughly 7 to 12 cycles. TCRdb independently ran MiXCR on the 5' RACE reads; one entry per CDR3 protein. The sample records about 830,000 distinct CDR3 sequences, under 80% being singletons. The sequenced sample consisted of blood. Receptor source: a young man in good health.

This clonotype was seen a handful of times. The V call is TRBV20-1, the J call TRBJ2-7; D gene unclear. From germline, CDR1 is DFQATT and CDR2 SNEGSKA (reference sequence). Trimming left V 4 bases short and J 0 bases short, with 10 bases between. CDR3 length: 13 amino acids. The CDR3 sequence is CSANRPISYEQYF. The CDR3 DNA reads TGCAGTGCTAACCGACCAATCTCCTACGAGCAGTACTTC.

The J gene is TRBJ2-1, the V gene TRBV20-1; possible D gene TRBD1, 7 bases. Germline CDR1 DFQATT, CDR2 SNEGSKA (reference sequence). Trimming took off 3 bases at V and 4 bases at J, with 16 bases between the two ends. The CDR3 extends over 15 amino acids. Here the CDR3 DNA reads TGCAGTGCTAGGGACTACGGGACAGCATACAATGAGCAGTTCTTC. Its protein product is CSARDYGTAYNEQFF.

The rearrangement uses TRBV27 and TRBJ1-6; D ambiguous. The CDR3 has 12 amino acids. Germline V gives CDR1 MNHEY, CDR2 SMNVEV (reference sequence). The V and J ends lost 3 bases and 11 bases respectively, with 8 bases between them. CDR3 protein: CASSFGPPPLHF. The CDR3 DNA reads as TGTGCCAGCAGTTTTGGGCCCCCACCCCTCCACTTT.

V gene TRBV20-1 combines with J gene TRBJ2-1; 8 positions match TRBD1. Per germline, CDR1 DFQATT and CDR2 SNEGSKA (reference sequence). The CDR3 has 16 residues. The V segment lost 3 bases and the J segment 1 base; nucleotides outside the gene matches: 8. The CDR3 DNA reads TGCAGTGCTAGCCGAGGGACAGGTTTGTCCTACAATGAGCAGTTCTTC. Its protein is CSASRGTGLSYNEQFF.

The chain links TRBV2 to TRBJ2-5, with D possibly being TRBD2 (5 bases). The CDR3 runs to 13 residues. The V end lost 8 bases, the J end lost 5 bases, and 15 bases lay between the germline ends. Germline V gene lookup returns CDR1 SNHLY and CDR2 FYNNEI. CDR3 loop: CASGVEGVETQYF. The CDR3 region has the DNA TGTGCCAGCGGGGTTGAGGGTGTTGAGACCCAGTACTTC.

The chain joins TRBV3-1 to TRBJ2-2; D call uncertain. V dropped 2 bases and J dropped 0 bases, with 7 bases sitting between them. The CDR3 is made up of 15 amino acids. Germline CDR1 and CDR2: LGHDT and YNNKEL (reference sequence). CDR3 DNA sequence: TGTGCCAGCAGCCAACGAAACGCGAACACCGGGGAGCTGTTTTTT. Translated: CASSQRNANTGELFF.

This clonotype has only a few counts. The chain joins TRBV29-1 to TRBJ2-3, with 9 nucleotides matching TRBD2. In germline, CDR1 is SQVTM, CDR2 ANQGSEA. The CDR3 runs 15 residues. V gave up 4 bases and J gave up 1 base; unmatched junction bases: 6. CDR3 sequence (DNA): TGCAGCGTTGCCCCATTAGCGGGGGGCACAGATACGCAGTATTTT. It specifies CSVAPLAGGTDTQYF.

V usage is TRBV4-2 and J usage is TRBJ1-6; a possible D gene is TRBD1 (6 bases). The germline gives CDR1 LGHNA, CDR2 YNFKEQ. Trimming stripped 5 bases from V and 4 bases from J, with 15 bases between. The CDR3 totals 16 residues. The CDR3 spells CASSDPGQTYNSPLHF. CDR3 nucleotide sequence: TGTGCCAGCAGCGATCCGGGACAAACTTATAATTCACCCCTCCACTTT.

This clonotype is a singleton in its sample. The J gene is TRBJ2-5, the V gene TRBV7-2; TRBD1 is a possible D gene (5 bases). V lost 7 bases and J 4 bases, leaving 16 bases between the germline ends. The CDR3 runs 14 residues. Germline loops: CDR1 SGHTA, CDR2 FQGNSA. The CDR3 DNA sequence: TGTGCCAGCACCCCCAGGGTGATAGTAGAGACCCAGTACTTC. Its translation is CASTPRVIVETQYF.

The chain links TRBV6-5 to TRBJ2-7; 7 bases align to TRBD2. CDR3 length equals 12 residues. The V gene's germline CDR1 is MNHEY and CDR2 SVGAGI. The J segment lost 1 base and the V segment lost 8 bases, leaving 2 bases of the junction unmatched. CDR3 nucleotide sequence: TGTGCCAGCGCGGGGGAGTCCTACGAGCAGTACTTC. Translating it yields CASAGESYEQYF.

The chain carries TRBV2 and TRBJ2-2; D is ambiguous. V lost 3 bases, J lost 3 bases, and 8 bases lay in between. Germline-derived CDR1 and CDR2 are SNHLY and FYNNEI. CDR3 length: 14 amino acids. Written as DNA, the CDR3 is TGTGCCAGCAGTGATTCCAGGTACACCGGGGAGCTGTTTTTT. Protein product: CASSDSRYTGELFF. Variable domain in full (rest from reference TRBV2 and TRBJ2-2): EPEVTQTPSHQVTQMGQEVILRCVPISNHLYFYWYRQILGQKVEFLVSFYNNEISEKSEIFDDQFSVERPDGSNFTLKIRSTKLEDSAMYFCASSDSRYTGELFFGEGSRLTVL.

The CDR3, as DNA: TGTGCCAGCAGTTACTCGATTGGGGGACAGGGGACTACTACCTACGAGCAGTACTTC. It encodes CASSYSIGGQGTTTYEQYF. The rearrangement joins TRBV6-2 or TRBV6-3 to TRBJ2-7; 10 nucleotides agree with TRBD1. This CDR3 has 19 amino acids. Germline-derived CDR1 and CDR2 are MNHEY and SVGEGT. Trimming at V came to 0 bases and at J to 2 bases, leaving 13 bases not matched to a gene.

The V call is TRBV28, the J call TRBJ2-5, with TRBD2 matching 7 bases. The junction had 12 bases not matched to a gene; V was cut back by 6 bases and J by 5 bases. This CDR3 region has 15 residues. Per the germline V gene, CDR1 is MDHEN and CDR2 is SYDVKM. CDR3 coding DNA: TGTGCCAGCAGGCGCGGCCTAGCGGAGGGGGAGACCCAGTACTTC. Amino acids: CASRRGLAEGETQYF.

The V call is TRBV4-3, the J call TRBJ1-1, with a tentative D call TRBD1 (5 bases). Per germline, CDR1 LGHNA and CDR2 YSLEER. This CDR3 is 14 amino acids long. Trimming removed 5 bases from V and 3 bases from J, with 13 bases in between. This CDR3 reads CASSFKVGDTEAFF. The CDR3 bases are TGCGCCAGCAGCTTCAAGGTGGGGGACACTGAAGCTTTCTTT.

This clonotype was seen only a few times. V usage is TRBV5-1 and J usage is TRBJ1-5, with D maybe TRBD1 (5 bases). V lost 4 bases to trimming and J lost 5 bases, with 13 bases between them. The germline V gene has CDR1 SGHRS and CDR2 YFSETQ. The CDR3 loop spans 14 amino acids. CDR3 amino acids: CASSRRTRHQPQHF. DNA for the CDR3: TGCGCCAGCAGCCGTAGGACAAGACATCAGCCCCAGCATTTT.

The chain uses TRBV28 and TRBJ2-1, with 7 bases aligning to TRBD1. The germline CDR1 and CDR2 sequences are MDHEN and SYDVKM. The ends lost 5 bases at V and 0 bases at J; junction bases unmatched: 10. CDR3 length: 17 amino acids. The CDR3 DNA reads TGTGCCAGCAGTACAACACAGGGGCCGAGCTCCTACAATGAGCAGTTCTTC. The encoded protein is CASSTTQGPSSYNEQFF.

In DNA, the CDR3 is TGCAGCGCTAGGTCCAGGGTAGAAGATGAAAAACTGTTTTTT. Translating it yields CSARSRVEDEKLFF. This rearrangement joins TRBV29-1 to TRBJ1-4; D might be TRBD1 (5 bases). From germline, CDR1 is SQVTM and CDR2 ANQGSEA. V was shortened by 7 bases and J by 6 bases, with 18 bases between the two germline ends. The CDR3 covers 14 residues.

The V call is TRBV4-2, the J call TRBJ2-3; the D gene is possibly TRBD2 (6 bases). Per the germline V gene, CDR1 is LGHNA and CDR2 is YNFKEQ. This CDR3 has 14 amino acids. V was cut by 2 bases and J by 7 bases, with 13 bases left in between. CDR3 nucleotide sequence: TGTGCCAGCAGCCAAATGGGACTCCTTCATACGCAGTATTTT. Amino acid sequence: CASSQMGLLHTQYF.

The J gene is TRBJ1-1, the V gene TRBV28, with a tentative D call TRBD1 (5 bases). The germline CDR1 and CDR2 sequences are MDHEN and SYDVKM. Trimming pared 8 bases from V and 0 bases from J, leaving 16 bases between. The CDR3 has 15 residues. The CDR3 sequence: CASGWGGDLNTEAFF. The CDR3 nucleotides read TGTGCCAGCGGTTGGGGGGGGGATTTGAACACTGAAGCTTTCTTT.

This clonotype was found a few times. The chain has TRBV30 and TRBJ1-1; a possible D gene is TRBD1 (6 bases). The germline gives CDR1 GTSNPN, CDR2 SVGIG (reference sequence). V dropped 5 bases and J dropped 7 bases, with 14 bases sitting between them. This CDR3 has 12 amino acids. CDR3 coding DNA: TGTGCCTGGTCCCCGGGACACCTTGAAGCTTTCTTT. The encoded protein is CAWSPGHLEAFF. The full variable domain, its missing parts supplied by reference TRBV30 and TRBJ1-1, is SQTIHQWPATLVQPVGSPLSLECTVEGTSNPNLYWYRQAAGRGLQLLFYSVGIGQISSEVPQNLSASRPQDRQFILSSKKLLLSDSGFYLCAWSPGHLEAFFGQGTRLTVV.

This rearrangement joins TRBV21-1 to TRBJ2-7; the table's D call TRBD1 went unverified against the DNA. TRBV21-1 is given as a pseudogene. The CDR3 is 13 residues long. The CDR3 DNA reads TGTGCCAGCGGAAGGGACAGGGCGGGCGAGCAGTACTTC. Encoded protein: CASGRDRAGEQYF.

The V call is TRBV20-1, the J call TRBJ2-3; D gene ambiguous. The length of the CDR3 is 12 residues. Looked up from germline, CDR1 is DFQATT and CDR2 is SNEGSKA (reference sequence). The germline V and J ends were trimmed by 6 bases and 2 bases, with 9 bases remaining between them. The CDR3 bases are TGCAGTGCCCCAAGCCTCACAGATACGCAGTATTTT. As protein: CSAPSLTDTQYF.

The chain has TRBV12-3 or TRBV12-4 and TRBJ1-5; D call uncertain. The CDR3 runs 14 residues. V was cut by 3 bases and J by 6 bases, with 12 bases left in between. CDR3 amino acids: CASSFKISGQPQHF. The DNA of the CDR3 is TGTGCCAGCAGTTTTAAGATCTCAGGTCAGCCCCAGCATTTT.

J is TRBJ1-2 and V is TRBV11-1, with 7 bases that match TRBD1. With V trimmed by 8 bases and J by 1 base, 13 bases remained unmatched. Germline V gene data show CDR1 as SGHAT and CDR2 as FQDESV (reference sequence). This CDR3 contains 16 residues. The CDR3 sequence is CASGSSRDSGNYGYTF. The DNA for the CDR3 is TGTGCCAGCGGCTCGTCGCGGGACAGTGGTAACTATGGCTACACCTTC.

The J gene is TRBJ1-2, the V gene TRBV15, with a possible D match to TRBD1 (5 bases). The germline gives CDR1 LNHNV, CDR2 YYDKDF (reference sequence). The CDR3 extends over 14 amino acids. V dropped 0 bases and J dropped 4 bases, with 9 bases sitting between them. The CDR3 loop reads CATSRDGGSYGYTF. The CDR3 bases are TGTGCCACCAGCAGAGATGGGGGGAGCTATGGCTACACCTTC.

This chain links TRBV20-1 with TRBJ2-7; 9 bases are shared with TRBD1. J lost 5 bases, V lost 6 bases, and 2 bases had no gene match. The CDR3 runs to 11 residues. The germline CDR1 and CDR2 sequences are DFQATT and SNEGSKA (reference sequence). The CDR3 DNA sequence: TGCAGTGCCGGACAGGGGCACGAGCAGTACTTC. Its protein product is CSAGQGHEQYF.

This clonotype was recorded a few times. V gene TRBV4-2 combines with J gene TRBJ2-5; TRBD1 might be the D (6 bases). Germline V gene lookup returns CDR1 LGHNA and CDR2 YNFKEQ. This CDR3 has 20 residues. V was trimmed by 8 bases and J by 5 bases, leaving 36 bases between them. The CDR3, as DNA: TGTGCCAGCTCCCCGGGGAACGCGAACCTGGACAGTACCTGGGGGGAGACCCAGTACTTC. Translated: CASSPGNANLDSTWGETQYF.

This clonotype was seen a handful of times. In nucleotides, the CDR3 is TGTGCCAGCAGTAGACTAGCGGGGGGGAACACCGGGGAGCTGTTTTTT. Translation: CASSRLAGGNTGELFF. This chain uses TRBV6-5 with TRBJ2-2; 13 bases agree with TRBD2. Germline V lookup: CDR1 MNHEY, CDR2 SVGAGI. The CDR3 runs to 16 residues. J was trimmed by 1 base and V by 5 bases; bases with no gene match: 1.

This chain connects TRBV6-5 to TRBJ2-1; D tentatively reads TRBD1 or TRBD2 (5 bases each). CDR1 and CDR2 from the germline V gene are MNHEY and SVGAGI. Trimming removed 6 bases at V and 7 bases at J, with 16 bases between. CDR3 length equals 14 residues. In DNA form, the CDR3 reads TGTGCCAGCAGCCCCTATTTTGGGGGAAATGAGCAGTTCTTC. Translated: CASSPYFGGNEQFF.

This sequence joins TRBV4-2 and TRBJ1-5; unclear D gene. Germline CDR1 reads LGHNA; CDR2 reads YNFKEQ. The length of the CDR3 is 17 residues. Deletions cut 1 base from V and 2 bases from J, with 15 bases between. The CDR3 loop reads CASSQVSGSAGNQPQHF. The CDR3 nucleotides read TGTGCCAGCAGCCAAGTCTCTGGTTCGGCAGGCAATCAGCCCCAGCATTTT.